This note documents a single T cell receptor (beta chain) sequence. This sample was included in a study of blood T cell repertoires in COVID-19. Study in general: The study drew acute and convalescent COVID-19 samples from the United States, Italy and Spain. PBMCs, B-cell-depleted T cells, or T cells provided the cDNA or gDNA that made up the material.

Source study methods: For nucleated cells, counts were estimated from reference gene primer amplification. Profiled with immunoSEQ multiplex PCR; TCRdb holds only in-frame clones, not every one. V and J calls and clone size are copied from that table; D and trimming were computed from the DNA. The repertoire consists of about 230,000 clones, with roughly four fifths occurring once and the leading ten covering just under 7.5%. Trimming took 3 bases from V and 5 from J, leaving 14 bases between them. Germline V gives CDR1 MNHEY, CDR2 SMNVEV (reference sequence). The CDR3 loop spans 14 amino acids. V usage is TRBV27 and J usage is TRBJ2-7; D perhaps matches TRBD1 (5 bases). The origin of this receptor is a woman aged 45-60 years with acute or convalescent COVID-19. Sample: peripheral blood. The CDR3 is CASSFEGVRNEQYF. CDR3 nucleotides: TGTGCCAGCAGTTTCGAAGGGGTGAGGAACGAGCAGTACTTC.